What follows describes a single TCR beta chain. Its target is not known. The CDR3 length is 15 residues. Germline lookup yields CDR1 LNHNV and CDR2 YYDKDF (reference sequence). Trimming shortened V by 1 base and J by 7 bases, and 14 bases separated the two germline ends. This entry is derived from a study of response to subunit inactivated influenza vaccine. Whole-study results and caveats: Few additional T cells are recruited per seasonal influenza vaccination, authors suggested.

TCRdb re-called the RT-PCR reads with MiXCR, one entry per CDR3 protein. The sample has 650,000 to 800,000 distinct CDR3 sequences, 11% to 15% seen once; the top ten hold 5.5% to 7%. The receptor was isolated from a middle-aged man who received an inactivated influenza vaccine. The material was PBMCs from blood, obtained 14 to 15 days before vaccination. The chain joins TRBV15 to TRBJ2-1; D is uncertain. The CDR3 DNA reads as TGTGCCACCAGCAGAGGTGACGGACCGAGGAATGAGCAGTTCTTC. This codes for CATSRGDGPRNEQFF.